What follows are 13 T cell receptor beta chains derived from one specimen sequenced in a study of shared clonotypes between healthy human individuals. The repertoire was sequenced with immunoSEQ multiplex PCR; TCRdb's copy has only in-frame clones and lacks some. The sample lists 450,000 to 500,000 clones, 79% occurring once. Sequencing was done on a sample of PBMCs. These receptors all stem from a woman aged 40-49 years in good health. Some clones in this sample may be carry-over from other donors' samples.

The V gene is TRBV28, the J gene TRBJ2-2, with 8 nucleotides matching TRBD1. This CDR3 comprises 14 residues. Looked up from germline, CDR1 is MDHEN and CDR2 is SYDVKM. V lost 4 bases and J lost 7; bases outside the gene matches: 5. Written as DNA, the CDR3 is TGTGCCAGCAGTTCGACAGGGGAGGTCGGGGAGCTGTTTTTT. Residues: CASSSTGEVGELFF. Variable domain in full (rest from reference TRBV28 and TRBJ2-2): DVKVTQSSRYLVKRTGEKVFLECVQDMDHENMFWYRQDPGLGLRLIYFSYDVKMKEKGDIPEGYSVSREKKERFSLILESASTNQTSMYLCASSSTGEVGELFFGEGSRLTVL.

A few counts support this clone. CDR3 loop: CARNYRDVGLSLAKNIQYF. The CDR3 DNA reads as TGCGCCAGAAACTACCGGGACGTCGGACTAAGCCTAGCCAAAAACATTCAGTACTTC. The rearrangement links TRBV23-1 to TRBJ2-4; the D gene is possibly TRBD2 (6 bases). TRBV23-1 qualifies as an ORF whose function is uncertain. V was shortened by 9 bases and J by 0 bases, with 27 bases between the two germline ends. CDR3 length: 19 residues.

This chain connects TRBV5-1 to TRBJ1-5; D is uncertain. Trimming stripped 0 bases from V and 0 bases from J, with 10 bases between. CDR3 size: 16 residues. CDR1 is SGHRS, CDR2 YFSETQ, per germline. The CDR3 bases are TGCGCCAGCAGCTTGGAGGGAGAACTTAGCAATCAGCCCCAGCATTTT. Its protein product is CASSLEGELSNQPQHF.

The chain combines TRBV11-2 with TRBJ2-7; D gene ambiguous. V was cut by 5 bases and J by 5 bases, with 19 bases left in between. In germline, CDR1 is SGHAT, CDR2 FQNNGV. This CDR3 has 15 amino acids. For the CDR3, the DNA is TGTGCCAGCAGCCCCATTTCGGCTCAGGTAGACGAGCAGTACTTC. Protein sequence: CASSPISAQVDEQYF.

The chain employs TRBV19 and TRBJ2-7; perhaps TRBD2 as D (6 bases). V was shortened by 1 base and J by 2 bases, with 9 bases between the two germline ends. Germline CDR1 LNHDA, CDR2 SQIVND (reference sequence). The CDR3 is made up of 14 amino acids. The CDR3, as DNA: TGTGCCAGTAGTATAGGGGGAGGTCCCTACGAGCAGTACTTC. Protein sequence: CASSIGGGPYEQYF.

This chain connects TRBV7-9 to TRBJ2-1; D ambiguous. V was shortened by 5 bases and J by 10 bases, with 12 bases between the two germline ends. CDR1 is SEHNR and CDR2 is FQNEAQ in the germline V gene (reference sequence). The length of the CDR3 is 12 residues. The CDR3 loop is CASSRVPGEQFF. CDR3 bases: TGTGCCAGCAGCAGGGTCCCTGGCGAGCAGTTCTTC. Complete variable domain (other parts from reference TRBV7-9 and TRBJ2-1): DTGVSQNPRHKITKRGQNVTFRCDPISEHNRLYWYRQTLGQGPEFLTYFQNEAQLEKSRLLSDRFSAERPKGSFSTLEIQRTEQGDSAMYLCASSRVPGEQFFGPGTRLTVL.

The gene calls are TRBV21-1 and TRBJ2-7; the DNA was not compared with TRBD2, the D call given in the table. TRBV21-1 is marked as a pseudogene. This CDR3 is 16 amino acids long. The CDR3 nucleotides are TGTGCCAGCAGCCCGCCGCGGGACGGAAGATCCCACGAGCAGTACTTC. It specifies CASSPPRDGRSHEQYF.

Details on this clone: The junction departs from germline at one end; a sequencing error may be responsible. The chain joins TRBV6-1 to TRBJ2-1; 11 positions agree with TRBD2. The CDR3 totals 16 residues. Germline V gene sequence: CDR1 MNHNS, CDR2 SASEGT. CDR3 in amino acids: CASSEGLAGGPGEQFF. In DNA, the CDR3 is TGTGCCAGCAGCGAAGGGTTAGCGGGAGGGCCCGGTGAGCAGTTCTTC.

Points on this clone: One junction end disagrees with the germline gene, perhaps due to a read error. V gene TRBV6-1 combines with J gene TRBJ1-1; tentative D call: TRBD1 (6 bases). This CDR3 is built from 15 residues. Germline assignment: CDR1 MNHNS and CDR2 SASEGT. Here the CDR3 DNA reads TGTGCCAGCAATGAAGTCCAGGGGATGAACACTGAAGCTTTCTTT. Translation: CASNEVQGMNTEAFF.

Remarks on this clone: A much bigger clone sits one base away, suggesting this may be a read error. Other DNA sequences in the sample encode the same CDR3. The CDR3 nucleotides are TGCGCCAGCAGCTTGGCCGCTAGCGGAGACAATGAGCAGTTCTTC. It yields the protein CASSLAASGDNEQFF. This chain links TRBV5-1 with TRBJ2-1, with 7 bases matching TRBD2. CDR3 length: 15 amino acids. The J segment lost 5 bases and the V segment lost 0 bases, leaving 5 bases of the junction unmatched. Germline V gene sequence: CDR1 SGHRS, CDR2 YFSETQ.

As DNA, the CDR3 is TGTGCCAGCAGCTTAGCAGGCGGCGAGAACACTGAAGCTTTCTTT. This codes for CASSLAGGENTEAFF. The rearrangement uses TRBV7-2 and TRBJ1-1; D not certain. This CDR3 spans 15 amino acids. The V and J ends lost 0 bases and 1 base respectively, with 9 bases between them. CDR1 is SGHTA and CDR2 is FQGNSA in the germline V gene.

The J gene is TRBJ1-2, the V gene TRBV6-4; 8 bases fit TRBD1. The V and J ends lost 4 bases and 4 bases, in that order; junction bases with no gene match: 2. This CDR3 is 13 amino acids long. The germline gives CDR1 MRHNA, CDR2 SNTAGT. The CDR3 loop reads CASSAGTGYGYTF. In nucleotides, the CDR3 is TGTGCCAGCAGTGCCGGGACAGGCTATGGCTACACCTTC.

The CDR3 region is CASSLAVTSGNEQYF. The CDR3 bases are TGTGCCAGCAGCTTAGCGGTGACTAGCGGGAACGAGCAGTACTTC. This rearrangement joins TRBV7-2 to TRBJ2-7; TRBD2 matches 11 bases. The CDR3 spans 15 residues. With V trimmed by 0 bases and J by 5 bases, 3 bases remained unmatched. In germline, CDR1 is SGHTA, CDR2 FQGNSA. The complete variable domain, with remaining parts taken from reference TRBV7-2 and TRBJ2-7, reads GAGVSQSPSNKVTEKGKDVELRCDPISGHTALYWYRQSLGQGLEFLIYFQGNSAPDKSGLPSDRFSAERTGGSVSTLTIQRTQQEDSAVYLCASSLAVTSGNEQYFGPGTRLTVT.